The 29 T cell receptor beta chains presented below share a single source sample, sequenced in a study of identical twins. MiXCR, run by TCRdb on the 5' RACE reads, gives a single entry per CDR3 protein. The sample yields 500,000 or so distinct CDR3 sequences, approximately 15% seen once. These data also featured in a second study, about yellow fever vaccine responses in identical twins.

Sequencing input: CD4+ T cells sorted from blood. These receptors were obtained from a young woman in good health.

In its sample, this clonotype was seen a few times. The chain joins TRBV20-1 to TRBJ2-7; D is ambiguous. The V and J ends lost 3 bases and 2 bases respectively, with 17 bases between them. Looked up from germline, CDR1 is DFQATT and CDR2 is SNEGSKA (reference sequence). The length of the CDR3 is 15 residues. The CDR3, as DNA: TGCAGTGCTAGTGTAAAGGTCCGCTCCGCCTACGAGCAGTACTTC. Amino acids: CSASVKVRSAYEQYF.

This clonotype came up once. The CDR3 protein is CAWSPLLGYTF. The DNA of the CDR3 is TGTGCCTGGAGTCCTCTTCTTGGCTACACCTTC. V gene TRBV30 combines with J gene TRBJ1-2; D gene uncertain. The germline V gene has CDR1 GTSNPN and CDR2 SVGIG (reference sequence). This CDR3 contains 11 residues. The V end lost 2 bases, the J end lost 7 bases, and 8 bases lay between the germline ends.

This clonotype turned up a few times. The chain has TRBV29-1 and TRBJ1-1; tentative D call: TRBD1 (5 bases). Germline-derived CDR1 and CDR2 are SQVTM and ANQGSEA. V was shortened by 7 bases and J by 4 bases, with 13 bases between the two germline ends. The CDR3 is made up of 12 amino acids. CDR3 bases: TGCAGCGGGAATCAGGGCGGCACTGAAGCTTTCTTT. Translating gives CSGNQGGTEAFF.

This chain connects TRBV4-3 to TRBJ1-2, with D perhaps matching TRBD1 (5 bases). CDR1 and CDR2 (germline): LGHNA, YSLEER. Trimming cost V 0 bases and J 2 bases, with 10 bases left between them. The CDR3 is 15 amino acids. As DNA, the CDR3 is TGCGCCAGCAGCCAAGATTCGACAGTCAACTATGGCTACACCTTC. Amino acids: CASSQDSTVNYGYTF.

The rearrangement joins TRBV20-1 to TRBJ2-1; TRBD2 aligns across 7 bases. Germline loops: CDR1 DFQATT, CDR2 SNEGSKA (reference sequence). Unmatched junction bases numbered 10, after V lost 3 bases and J lost 8 bases. The CDR3 loop spans 14 amino acids. CDR3 in DNA: TGCAGTGCTAGTCCTAGCGGAACACATGATGAGCAGTTCTTC. Translated: CSASPSGTHDEQFF.

The V call is TRBV28, the J call TRBJ2-1; D assignment may be TRBD1 or TRBD2 (6 bases each). CDR1 MDHEN and CDR2 SYDVKM come from the germline V gene. The V gene lost 6 bases and the J gene lost 7 bases, with 16 bases spanning the gap. The CDR3 runs to 14 residues. CDR3 protein: CASRPRLGGNEQFF. CDR3 nucleotide sequence: TGTGCCAGCAGACCTCGCCTAGGGGGGAATGAGCAGTTCTTC.

This clonotype was counted a few times. The rearrangement joins TRBV3-1 to TRBJ2-5; tentatively, D is TRBD2 (6 bases). The CDR3 has 14 amino acids. Trimming shortened V by 4 bases and J by 1 base, and 10 bases separated the two germline ends. CDR1 LGHDT and CDR2 YNNKEL come from the germline V gene (reference sequence). In DNA, the CDR3 is TGTGCCAGCAGCCCCGGGACTCGCCAAGAGACCCAGTACTTC. It encodes CASSPGTRQETQYF.

This clonotype was counted many times. The chain joins TRBV4-3 to TRBJ2-7; D is possibly TRBD1 or TRBD2 (5 bases each). Trimming pared 0 bases from V and 4 bases from J, leaving 22 bases between. From germline, CDR1 is LGHNA and CDR2 YSLEER. This CDR3 contains 18 residues. CDR3 protein: CASSQDGGRTSWGYEQYF. In DNA form, the CDR3 reads TGCGCCAGCAGCCAAGATGGGGGTAGGACGTCATGGGGGTACGAGCAGTACTTC.

This clonotype came up many times. This chain connects TRBV9 to TRBJ2-3; D ambiguous. The CDR3 loop spans 16 amino acids. Trimming left V 0 bases short and J 1 base short, with 12 bases between. Germline loops: CDR1 SGDLS, CDR2 YYNGEE. CDR3 region: CASSVGLADRTDTQYF. The DNA of the CDR3 is TGTGCCAGCAGCGTAGGACTGGCGGACCGCACAGATACGCAGTATTTT.

This clonotype showed up just a few times. The chain employs TRBV20-1 and TRBJ2-7, with 9 bases aligning to TRBD1. The germline gives CDR1 DFQATT, CDR2 SNEGSKA (reference sequence). CDR3 size: 16 residues. The ends lost 1 base at V and 4 bases at J; junction bases unmatched: 11. In DNA, the CDR3 is TGCAGTGCTAGAGCACCGTCCGGGACAGGGAGATACGAGCAGTACTTC. Protein: CSARAPSGTGRYEQYF.

This chain uses TRBV19 with TRBJ2-7; 14 positions match TRBD2. The germline V gene has CDR1 LNHDA and CDR2 SQIVND (reference sequence). V lost 3 bases and J lost 7; bases outside the gene matches: 8. The CDR3 extends over 16 amino acids. CDR3 nucleotide sequence: TGTGCCAGTAGTATTACCGCCGGGACTAGCGGGAGAGAGCAGTACTTC. Translation: CASSITAGTSGREQYF.

The chain joins TRBV7-2 to TRBJ2-3, with D possibly TRBD1 on 8 matching bases. Germline V gives CDR1 SGHTA, CDR2 FQGNSA. This CDR3 spans 14 amino acids. V was shortened by 5 bases and J by 4 bases, with 13 bases between the two germline ends. The CDR3 coding sequence is TGTGCCAGCAGCGAACAGGGGGGGGCAGATACGCAGTATTTT. It is translated as CASSEQGGADTQYF.

This clonotype was observed many times. An end of the junction does not agree with germline; a read error may underlie this. The chain carries TRBV7-7 and TRBJ2-2; a weak D match, TRBD2 (5 bases). Germline values: CDR1 SSHAT, CDR2 FNYEAQ (reference sequence). The CDR3 is 14 amino acids. The CDR3 DNA sequence: TGTGCTAGCAGCTTTTCTCCGGGGACCGGGGAGCTGTTTTTT. Its protein product is CASSFSPGTGELFF.

Only a few counts were recorded for this clonotype. The chain joins TRBV5-4 to TRBJ2-3; perhaps TRBD2 as D (6 bases). From germline, CDR1 is SGHNT and CDR2 YYREEE (reference sequence). The ends were cut back, 0 bases at V and 0 bases at J, with 20 bases in the middle. The CDR3 sequence is 19 residues long. The CDR3 protein is CASSLEGVLASPSTDTQYF. The CDR3 DNA reads TGTGCCAGCAGCTTGGAGGGTGTGCTAGCGTCGCCTAGCACAGATACGCAGTATTTT.

This clonotype has a handful of counts. This rearrangement joins TRBV10-3 to TRBJ2-5; 12 nucleotides line up with TRBD2. This CDR3 region has 16 residues. V gave up 2 bases and J gave up 5 bases; unmatched junction bases: 6. Germline-derived CDR1 and CDR2 are ENHRY and SYGVKD. This chain's CDR3 is CAISEPTSGGRETQYF. The DNA for the CDR3 is TGTGCCATCAGTGAGCCGACTAGCGGGGGCCGGGAGACCCAGTACTTC.

In its sample, this clonotype was seen a few times. This chain connects TRBV12-3 or TRBV12-4 to TRBJ2-3, with 7 bases aligning to TRBD2. Trimming took 6 bases from V and 2 from J; bases not matched to a gene: 8. CDR3 length equals 15 residues. For the CDR3, the DNA is TGTGCCAGCAGGATGACTAGCATTGACACAGATACGCAGTATTTT. It codes for CASRMTSIDTDTQYF.

This clonotype was detected a few times. V and J are TRBV5-1 and TRBJ1-1, with D possibly matching TRBD1 (6 bases). The CDR3 sequence is 16 residues long. V gave up 4 bases and J gave up 1 base, with 17 bases separating them. CDR1 and CDR2 (germline): SGHRS, YFSETQ. CDR3 in DNA: TGCGCCAGCAGCGGACCTGGACAGCTGGCGAACACTGAAGCTTTCTTT. It specifies CASSGPGQLANTEAFF.

The chain uses TRBV13 and TRBJ2-7; possibly TRBD2 for D (5 bases). The germline V gene encodes CDR1 PRHDT and CDR2 FYEKMQ (reference sequence). The CDR3 is 13 amino acids. Trimming removed 4 bases at V and 2 bases at J, with 9 bases between. The CDR3 protein is CASSSRAAYEQYF. The DNA for the CDR3 is TGTGCCAGCAGCTCGAGGGCCGCCTACGAGCAGTACTTC.

The chain recombines TRBV18 with TRBJ2-7; 10 positions agree with TRBD1. Germline values: CDR1 KGHSH, CDR2 LQKENI. With V trimmed by 5 bases and J by 4 bases, 5 bases remained unmatched. This CDR3 is 14 amino acids long. This CDR3 is CASSSDRGRYEQYF. DNA for the CDR3: TGTGCCAGCTCATCGGACAGGGGGAGGTACGAGCAGTACTTC.

The chain couples TRBV5-1 to TRBJ2-5; TRBD2 might be the D (6 bases). V shed 1 base and J shed 4 bases, with 20 bases lying between them. Germline assignment: CDR1 SGHRS and CDR2 YFSETQ. This CDR3 has 17 amino acids. The DNA of the CDR3 is TGCGCCAGCAGCTTGATCCTAGGGGACTCCGGGCGAGAGACCCAGTACTTC. Residues: CASSLILGDSGRETQYF.

This clonotype was picked up a small number of times. The V call is TRBV15, the J call TRBJ1-5; D is unresolved. The V end was cut by 6 bases, the J end by 6 bases, with 12 bases between. Germline V CDR1 and CDR2: LNHNV, YYDKDF (reference sequence). The CDR3 covers 13 residues. The CDR3 sequence is CATSPLDTQPQHF. Written as DNA, the CDR3 is TGTGCCACCAGTCCCCTCGACACTCAGCCCCAGCATTTT.

The chain is built from TRBV25-1 and TRBJ2-3; D gene unclear. Per the germline V gene, CDR1 is MGHDK and CDR2 is SYGVNS. The CDR3 contains 14 residues. V was cut by 9 bases and J by 2 bases, with 15 bases left in between. The CDR3 DNA follows: TGTGCCAGGGGCCCGGTGTCCTTCACAGATACGCAGTATTTT. Its protein is CARGPVSFTDTQYF.

This clonotype was picked up a small number of times. The rearrangement links TRBV6-1 to TRBJ2-5; 11 nucleotides line up with TRBD1. CDR3 length: 15 amino acids. CDR1 is MNHNS, CDR2 SASEGT, per germline. J lost 4 bases, V lost 5 bases, and 6 bases had no gene match. The CDR3 DNA reads as TGTGCCAGCAGTCGCGGGACAGGGGGGCGAGAGACCCAGTACTTC. Translating it yields CASSRGTGGRETQYF.

This clonotype came up many times. This chain links TRBV28 with TRBJ1-4, with TRBD1 matching over 9 bases. The CDR3 covers 16 residues. V dropped 6 bases and J dropped 8; count of bases not matched to a gene: 13. Germline CDR1 is MDHEN and CDR2 is SYDVKM. CDR3 loop: CASRTDRGAGSEKLFF. CDR3 sequence (DNA): TGTGCCAGCAGGACTGACAGGGGGGCAGGGTCCGAAAAACTGTTTTTT.

The gene calls are TRBV13 and TRBJ2-3; 9 bases fit TRBD2. Germline V lookup: CDR1 PRHDT, CDR2 FYEKMQ (reference sequence). Trimming took 3 bases from V and 0 from J; bases not matched to a gene: 4. There are 16 residues in the CDR3. CDR3 DNA sequence: TGTGCCAGCAGCTTCATAGCGGGGGCCAGCACAGATACGCAGTATTTT. Amino acids: CASSFIAGASTDTQYF. Combining the CDR3 with reference TRBV13 and TRBJ2-3 gives the whole variable domain AAGVIQSPRHLIKEKRETATLKCYPIPRHDTVYWYQQGPGQDPQFLISFYEKMQSDKGSIPDRFSAQQFSDYHSELNMSSLELGDSALYFCASSFIAGASTDTQYFGPGTRLTVL.

In this sample, this clonotype turned up many times. The chain has TRBV12-3 or TRBV12-4 and TRBJ1-1; possible D gene TRBD1, 6 bases. Trimming removed 10 bases from V and 4 bases from J, with 16 bases in between. This CDR3 spans 13 amino acids. CDR3 region: CATRRGEGTEAFF. DNA for the CDR3: TGTGCCACCAGAAGGGGGGAAGGCACTGAAGCTTTCTTT.

This clonotype has more than one count but fewer than ten. The chain carries TRBV7-6 and TRBJ2-2; 10 nucleotides align to TRBD2. Germline V lookup: CDR1 SGHVS, CDR2 FNYEAQ. V shed 7 bases, J shed 3 bases, and the junction held 8 bases outside the gene matches. This CDR3 spans 16 amino acids. The CDR3 region is CASTPLAGVDTGELFF. The CDR3 DNA follows: TGTGCCAGCACCCCCCTAGCGGGGGTTGACACCGGGGAGCTGTTTTTT.

V is TRBV4-1 and J is TRBJ2-5; possible D gene TRBD2, 6 bases. V dropped 4 bases and J dropped 4 bases, with 10 bases sitting between them. The germline gives CDR1 MGHRA, CDR2 YSYEKL. This CDR3 comprises 13 residues. The CDR3 nucleotides are TGCGCCAGCAGCCTTGGACTATTAGAGACCCAGTACTTC. This gives the protein CASSLGLLETQYF.

This clonotype turned up a few times. This chain links TRBV12-3 or TRBV12-4 with TRBJ2-2; 8 positions agree with TRBD1. V was pared by 5 bases and J by 0 bases, with 5 bases of the junction left unmatched. The CDR3 consists of 16 residues. In DNA form, the CDR3 reads TGTGCCAGCAGTCCGGCGGGACAGGCGAACACCGGGGAGCTGTTTTTT. Translating it yields CASSPAGQANTGELFF.